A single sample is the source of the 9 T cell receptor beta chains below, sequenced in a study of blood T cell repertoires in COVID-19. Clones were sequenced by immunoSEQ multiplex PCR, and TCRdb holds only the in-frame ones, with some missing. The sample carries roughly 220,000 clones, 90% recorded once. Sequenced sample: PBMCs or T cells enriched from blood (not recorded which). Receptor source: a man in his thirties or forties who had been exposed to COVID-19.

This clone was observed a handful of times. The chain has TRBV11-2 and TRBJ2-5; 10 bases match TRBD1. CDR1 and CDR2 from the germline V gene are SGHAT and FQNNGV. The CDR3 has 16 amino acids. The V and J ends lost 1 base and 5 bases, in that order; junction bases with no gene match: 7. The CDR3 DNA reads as TGTGCCAGCAGCTTAGTCCGGACAGGGGGTGTGGAGACCCAGTACTTC. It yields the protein CASSLVRTGGVETQYF.

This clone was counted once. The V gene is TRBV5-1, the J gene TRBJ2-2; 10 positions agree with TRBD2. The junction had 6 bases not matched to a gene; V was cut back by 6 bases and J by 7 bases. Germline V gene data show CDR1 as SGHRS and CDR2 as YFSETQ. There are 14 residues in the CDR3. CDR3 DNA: TGCGCCAGCACACTAGCGGGGAGCGACGGGGAGCTGTTTTTT. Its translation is CASTLAGSDGELFF.

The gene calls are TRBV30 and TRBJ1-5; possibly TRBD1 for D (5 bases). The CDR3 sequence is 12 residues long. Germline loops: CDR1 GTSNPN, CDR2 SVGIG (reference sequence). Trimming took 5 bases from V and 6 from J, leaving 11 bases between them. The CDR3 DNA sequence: TGTGCCTGGGCAGGGTCCTCTCAGCCCCAGCATTTT. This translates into CAWAGSSQPQHF.

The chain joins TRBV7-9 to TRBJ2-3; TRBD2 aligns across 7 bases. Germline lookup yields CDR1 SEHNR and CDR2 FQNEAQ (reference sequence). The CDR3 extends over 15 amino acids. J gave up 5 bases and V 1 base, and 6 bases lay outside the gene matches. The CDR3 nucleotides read TGTGCCAGCAGCTTAGACGGGGGGAAGTTAGATACGCAGTATTTT. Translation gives CASSLDGGKLDTQYF.

The CDR3 here is CASSRLGVSSGNTIYF. For the CDR3, the DNA is TGTGCCAGCAGTCGACTCGGGGTCAGCTCTGGAAACACCATATATTTT. The rearrangement links TRBV6-6 to TRBJ1-3; D gene unclear. Looked up from germline, CDR1 is MNHNY and CDR2 is SVGAGI (reference sequence). The CDR3 length is 16 residues. Trimming pared 5 bases from V and 0 bases from J, leaving 14 bases between.

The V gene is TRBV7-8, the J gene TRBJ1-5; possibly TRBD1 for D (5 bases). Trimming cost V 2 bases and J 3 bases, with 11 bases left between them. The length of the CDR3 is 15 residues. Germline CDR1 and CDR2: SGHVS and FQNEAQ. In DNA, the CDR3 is TGTGCCAGCAGCTTAAGGACACCTACCAATCAGCCCCAGCATTTT. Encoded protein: CASSLRTPTNQPQHF.

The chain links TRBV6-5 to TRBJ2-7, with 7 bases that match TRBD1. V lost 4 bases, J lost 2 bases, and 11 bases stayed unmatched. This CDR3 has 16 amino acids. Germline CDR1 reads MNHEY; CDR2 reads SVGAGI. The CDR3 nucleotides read TGTGCCAGCAGTTCTACCCGTGACAGGGAACCCTACGAGCAGTACTTC. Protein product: CASSSTRDREPYEQYF.

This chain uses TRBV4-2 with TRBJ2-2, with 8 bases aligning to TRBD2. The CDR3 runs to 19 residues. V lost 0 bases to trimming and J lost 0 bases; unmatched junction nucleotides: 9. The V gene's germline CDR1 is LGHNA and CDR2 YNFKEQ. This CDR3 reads CASSQDYAGGYANTGELFF. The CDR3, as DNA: TGTGCCAGCAGCCAAGATTACGCGGGGGGATACGCGAACACCGGGGAGCTGTTTTTT.

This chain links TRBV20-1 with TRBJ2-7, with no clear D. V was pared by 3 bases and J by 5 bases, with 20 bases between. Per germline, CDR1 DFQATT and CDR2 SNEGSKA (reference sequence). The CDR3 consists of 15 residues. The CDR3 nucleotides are TGCAGTGCTAGTTCGGTTGCCTCCCCCCTCCACGAGCAGTACTTC. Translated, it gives CSASSVASPLHEQYF.